The entry below describes one TCR beta chain. The antigen remains undetermined. The data were obtained in a study of blood T cells in healthy people across ages. Sample-barcoded 5' priming and a J-beta primer mix drove a second PCR of roughly 6 to 12 cycles. TCRdb analysed the 5' RACE reads with MiXCR anew, one entry per CDR3 protein. The sample has 1.5 million or so distinct CDR3 sequences, roughly two fifths seen once. Trimming cost V 1 base and J 4 bases; bases outside gene matches: 14. The CDR3 totals 18 residues. Germline V gene sequence: CDR1 DFQATT, CDR2 SNEGSKA (reference sequence). Notes on the study in general: Roughly linearly, TCR beta diversity per million T cells fell as age increased.

The chain has TRBV20-1 and TRBJ1-1; 11 bases match TRBD1. The source of this sequence is a woman in her late teens or twenties in good health. The sequenced material came from blood. The CDR3 loop is CSARGLPGTGGRSTEAFF. In nucleotides, the CDR3 is TGCAGTGCTAGAGGTCTACCCGGGACAGGGGGTAGGAGCACTGAAGCTTTCTTT.